The sequence of this TCR beta chain was determined in a study of cytomegalovirus exposure and HLA in healthy donors. About the study: Genetic ancestry analysis placed about 84% of the roughly 400 donors that were genotyped in the Caucasian-associated cluster.

13 Jbeta primers and 60 Vbeta primers were used for the PCR. Data came from immunoSEQ multiplex PCR; TCRdb stores just in-frame clones and leaves some out. The profile shows more than 90,000 clones, roughly three quarters of them singletons. Overall study findings and caveats: Later analysis revealed greater clonal expansion in HLA-associated TCR beta chains than in equally common others. A later analysis revealed that TCR association rates differed between HLA loci, peaking at DRB1 and bottoming out at HLA-C. In presence/absence analyses, roughly uniform sequencing depth across donors was assumed.

Worth noting for this clone: No antigen is known for it.

Deletions cut 5 bases from V and 0 bases from J, with 10 bases between. The CDR3 covers 15 residues. The V gene's germline CDR1 is LNHDA and CDR2 SQIVND (reference sequence). The sequencing input was PBMCs. The V and J genes are TRBV19 and TRBJ2-2; D ambiguous. The TCR sequence derives from a female donor in good health and CMV-seronegative. For the CDR3, the DNA is TGTGCCAGTAGTCCCCCTAACTCGAACACCGGGGAGCTGTTTTTT. Translating it yields CASSPPNSNTGELFF.